This T cell receptor beta chain comes out of a study of shared clonotypes between healthy human individuals. Sequencing was performed with immunoSEQ multiplex PCR; in TCRdb, only in-frame clones are kept and a portion is missing. Of approximately 530,000 clones in the sample, about 96% were seen once. The CDR3 contains 13 residues. CDR1 and CDR2 (germline): SNHLY, FYNNEI. Losses at the gene ends were 8 bases for V and 2 bases for J; bases not matched to a gene: 6. The sequencing sample was made of naive CD4+ T cells sorted from blood. Subset specified: CD45RA+ positively selected. The chain recombines TRBV2 with TRBJ2-7; 7 bases are shared with TRBD2. This receptor was taken from a woman between 25 and 40 years old in good health. The CDR3 region is CASRASGAYEQYF. The CDR3 DNA reads as TGTGCCAGCCGAGCTAGCGGTGCCTACGAGCAGTACTTC.